The entry that follows covers one T cell receptor (beta chain) sequence. What it recognizes is unknown. The sample contains more than one DNA sequence encoding this CDR3. Some clones are missing from TCRdb's copy, which holds only in-frame ones; the method was immunoSEQ multiplex PCR. Here the sample spans about 1.5 million clones, under 99% being singletons. The data derive from a study of shared clonotypes between healthy human individuals. Across the whole study: CD4 naive and memory got three plates each, CD8 naive two, CD8 memory one.

Study-level findings and limits: The study generally estimated greater richness for naive than memory subsets. A reduction in generation probabilities was seen for non-shared clonotypes relative to those shared by all four donors.

Material: naive CD4+ T cells sorted from blood. Noted subset: CD45RA+ positively selected. The receptor was derived from a man aged 25-45 years in good health.

The CDR3 is CASSLTPTDTQYF. The CDR3 DNA follows: TGCGCCAGCAGCCTTACGCCCACAGATACGCAGTATTTT. The chain employs TRBV5-1 and TRBJ2-3; no clear D. V gave up 4 bases and J gave up 2 bases, with 8 bases separating them. Germline V CDR1 and CDR2: SGHRS, YFSETQ. The CDR3 sequence is 13 residues long.